This is a list of T cell receptor beta chains from one sample in a study of blood T cell repertoires in COVID-19. Here immunoSEQ multiplex PCR was the method, and the copy in TCRdb shows in-frame clones only, minus some. This table has roughly 230,000 clones, roughly 89% appearing once. Sequencing was performed on peripheral blood. The receptor set was obtained from a woman aged 40 to 50 who had recovered from COVID-19. The CDR3 runs from the conserved cysteine through the conserved F or W. The order of the fields is V gene, J gene, D gene, clone size, CDR3 DNA, CDR3 protein. A D gene is named only where the DNA matches it firmly. Clone size, where shown, is once, few, many, or a class for clones that have expanded.

TRBV30	TRBJ2-1	NA	once	TGTGCCTGGGCGTTAGATTCCAATGAGCAGTTCTTC	CAWALDSNEQFF
TRBV28	TRBJ2-7	NA	once	TGTGCCAGCAGTTTTGGGACTCTCGGCTACGAGCAGTACTTC	CASSFGTLGYEQYF
TRBV6-5	TRBJ2-5	NA	NA	TGTGCCAGCAGTCCGCCGGGCCAAGAGACCCAGTACTTC	CASSPPGQETQYF
TRBV3-1/TRBV3-2	TRBJ2-5	TRBD2	NA	TGTGCCAGCAGCCAAGACGCTAGCGGGGTGGGCCAAGAGACCCAGTACTTC	CASSQDASGVGQETQYF
TRBV12-3/TRBV12-4	TRBJ1-5	NA	once	TGTGCCAGCAGTTTAATGACGGGTCAGCCCCAGCATTTT	CASSLMTGQPQHF
TRBV6-2/TRBV6-3	TRBJ1-2	NA	once	TGTGCCAGCAGTTTAGGGAGGGTGGAAGGAGGCTACACCTTC	CASSLGRVEGGYTF
TRBV28	TRBJ2-2	NA	NA	TGTGCCAGCAGCCGGCTAGCCTTGAACACCGGGGAGCTGTTTTTT	CASSRLALNTGELFF
TRBV24-1	TRBJ2-2	TRBD2	NA	TGTGCCACCAGGACTAGCGGACACACCGGGGAGCTGTTTTTT	CATRTSGHTGELFF
TRBV7-9	TRBJ2-1	TRBD2	NA	TGTGCCAGCAGCTTAGGAGCGGGAGGGCCCCATGAGCAGTTCTTC	CASSLGAGGPHEQFF
TRBV7-8	TRBJ1-5	NA	NA	TGTGCCAGCAGCTGGAGGACAGAATATCAGCCCCAGCATTTT	CASSWRTEYQPQHF
TRBV28	TRBJ1-3	NA	few	TGTGCCAGCAGCGAGAGGGACACCCTCGTATATTTT	CASSERDTLVYF
TRBV28	TRBJ2-1	TRBD2	NA	TGTGCCAGCAGTGAGGAGCGGGGGGGCTACAATGAGCAGTTCTTC	CASSEERGGYNEQFF
TRBV7-9	TRBJ1-2	TRBD1	NA	TGTGCCAGCAGCTTAGAGGACAGGGGGCGGTATGGCTACACCTTC	CASSLEDRGRYGYTF
TRBV6-4	TRBJ2-3	TRBD2	NA	TGTGCCAGCAGTGACGGGCGGGGGGGCACAGATACGCAGTATTTT	CASSDGRGGTDTQYF
TRBV12-5	TRBJ1-1	NA	NA	TGTGCTAGTGTTGGAGGGACCACTGAAGCTTTCTTT	CASVGGTTEAFF
TRBV7-9	TRBJ1-2	TRBD1	NA	TGTGCCAGCAGCCTTGAAACCAGCAGACAGGGCTCCTATGGCTACACCTTC	CASSLETSRQGSYGYTF
TRBV12-3/TRBV12-4	TRBJ1-4	NA	NA	TGTGCCAGCAGTTCCCGTGTAGCCGAAAAACTGTTTTTT	CASSSRVAEKLFF
TRBV10-2	TRBJ1-2	NA	NA	TGCGCCAGCAGTCCGGGACTCTATGGCTACACCTTC	CASSPGLYGYTF
TRBV28	TRBJ2-5	TRBD1	NA	TGTGCCAGCAGTTTATTCTCAGACAGGGGGCAAGGAGAGACCCAGTACTTC	CASSLFSDRGQGETQYF
TRBV6-6	TRBJ2-6	TRBD1	NA	TGTGCCAGCAGTCTAAGACAGGGTATCTCTGGGGCCAACGTCCTGACTTTC	CASSLRQGISGANVLTF
TRBV28	TRBJ1-2	TRBD1	once	TGTGCCAGCAGGAAAACAGGGGGGCTTGGCTACACCTTC	CASRKTGGLGYTF
TRBV9	TRBJ2-2	NA	once	TGTGCCAGCAGCGCATGGACTGGCGAAGTCGCCGGGGAGCTGTTTTTT	CASSAWTGEVAGELFF
TRBV10-1	TRBJ2-1	TRBD2	NA	TGCGCCAGCAGTGAAACGGCTAGCGGAGTAGACTTAAATGAGCAGTTCTTC	CASSETASGVDLNEQFF
TRBV6-6	TRBJ1-6	TRBD1	once	TGTGCCAACTTAGACAGGGTTGGTTCACCCCTCCACTTT	CANLDRVGSPLHF
TRBV5-6	TRBJ2-5	NA	NA	TGTGCCAGCAGCTTGTTAAGCGGAGAAGAGACCCAGTACTTC	CASSLLSGEETQYF
TRBV6-5	TRBJ1-2	NA	once	TGTGAGGACAGCCCAAAGATCTATGGCTACACCTTC	CEDSPKIYGYTF
TRBV20-1	TRBJ2-5	NA	NA	TGCAGTGCTCCGGGAGAGACCCAGTACTTC	CSAPGETQYF